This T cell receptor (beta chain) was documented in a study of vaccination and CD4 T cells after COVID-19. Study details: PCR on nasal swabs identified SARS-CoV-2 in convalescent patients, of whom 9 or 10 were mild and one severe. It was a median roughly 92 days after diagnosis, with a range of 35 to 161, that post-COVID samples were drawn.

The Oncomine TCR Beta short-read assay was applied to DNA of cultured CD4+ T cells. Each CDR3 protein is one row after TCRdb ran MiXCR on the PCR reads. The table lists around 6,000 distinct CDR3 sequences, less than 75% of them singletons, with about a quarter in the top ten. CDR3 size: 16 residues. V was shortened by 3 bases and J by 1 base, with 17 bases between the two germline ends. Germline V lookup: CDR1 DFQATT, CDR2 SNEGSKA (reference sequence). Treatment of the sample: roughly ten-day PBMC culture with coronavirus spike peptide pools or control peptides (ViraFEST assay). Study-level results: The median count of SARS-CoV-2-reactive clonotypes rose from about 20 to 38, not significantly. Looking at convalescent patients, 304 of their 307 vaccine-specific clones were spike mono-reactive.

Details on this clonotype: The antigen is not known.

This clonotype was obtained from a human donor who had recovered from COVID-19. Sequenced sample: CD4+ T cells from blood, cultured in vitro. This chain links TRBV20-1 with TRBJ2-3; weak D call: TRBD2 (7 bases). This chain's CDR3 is CSASFRGGSRTDTQYF. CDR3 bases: TGCAGTGCTAGCTTCAGGGGCGGGAGTCGCACAGATACGCAGTATTTT.